This TCR beta chain emerged from a study of vaccination and CD4 T cells after COVID-19. Study-level background: Each participant was administered two doses of a vaccine, which was either BNT162b2 or mRNA-1273. Post-vaccine specimens were obtained a median roughly 74 days after dose two (range 14 to 241).

A word on this clonotype: Its antigen is unknown.

Described treatment: roughly 11-day PBMC culture with coronavirus spike peptide pools or control peptides (ViraFEST assay). Using peptide pools, antigen-specific T cells were expanded in ViraFEST before TCRs were sequenced. Study-level points and caveats: For SARS-CoV-2-reactive clonotypes, the median went from about 22 to 38, a nonsignificant increase.

This CDR3 has 16 residues. V shed 5 bases and J 8 bases; nucleotides not matched to a gene: 9. The germline V gene encodes CDR1 MNHNS and CDR2 SASEGT. The assay that was used to sequence DNA from cultured CD4+ T cells was the Oncomine TCR Beta short-read assay. TCRdb used MiXCR to reprocess the PCR reads, holding one entry per CDR3 protein. The table records fewer than 20,000 distinct CDR3 sequences, 25% to 30% of them present only once. The rearrangement links TRBV6-1 to TRBJ2-1, with 13 bases matching TRBD2. The material sequenced was cultured CD4+ T cells from blood. The clonotype was recovered from a human donor with COVID-19. The CDR3 bases are TGTGCCAGCAGTCGAAGACTAGCGGGGGGCCTGGATGAGCAGTTCTTC. It encodes CASSRRLAGGLDEQFF.